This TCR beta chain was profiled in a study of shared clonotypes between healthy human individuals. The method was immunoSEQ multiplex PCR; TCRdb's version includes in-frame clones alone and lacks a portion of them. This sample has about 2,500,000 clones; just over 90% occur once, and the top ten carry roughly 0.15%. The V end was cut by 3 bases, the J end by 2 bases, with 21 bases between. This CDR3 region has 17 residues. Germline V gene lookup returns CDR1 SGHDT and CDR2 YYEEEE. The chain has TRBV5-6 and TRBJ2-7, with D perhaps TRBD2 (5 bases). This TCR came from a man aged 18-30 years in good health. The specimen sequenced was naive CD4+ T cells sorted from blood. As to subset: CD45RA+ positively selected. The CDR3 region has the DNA TGTGCCAGCAGCTCCCTAGACGGGGAACAAATACCCTACGAGCAGTACTTC. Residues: CASSSLDGEQIPYEQYF. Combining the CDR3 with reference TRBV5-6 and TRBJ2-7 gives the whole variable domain DAGVTQSPTHLIKTRGQQVTLRCSPKSGHDTVSWYQQALGQGPQFIFQYYEEEERQRGNFPDRFSGHQFPNYSSELNVNALLLGDSALYLCASSSLDGEQIPYEQYFGPGTRLTVT.